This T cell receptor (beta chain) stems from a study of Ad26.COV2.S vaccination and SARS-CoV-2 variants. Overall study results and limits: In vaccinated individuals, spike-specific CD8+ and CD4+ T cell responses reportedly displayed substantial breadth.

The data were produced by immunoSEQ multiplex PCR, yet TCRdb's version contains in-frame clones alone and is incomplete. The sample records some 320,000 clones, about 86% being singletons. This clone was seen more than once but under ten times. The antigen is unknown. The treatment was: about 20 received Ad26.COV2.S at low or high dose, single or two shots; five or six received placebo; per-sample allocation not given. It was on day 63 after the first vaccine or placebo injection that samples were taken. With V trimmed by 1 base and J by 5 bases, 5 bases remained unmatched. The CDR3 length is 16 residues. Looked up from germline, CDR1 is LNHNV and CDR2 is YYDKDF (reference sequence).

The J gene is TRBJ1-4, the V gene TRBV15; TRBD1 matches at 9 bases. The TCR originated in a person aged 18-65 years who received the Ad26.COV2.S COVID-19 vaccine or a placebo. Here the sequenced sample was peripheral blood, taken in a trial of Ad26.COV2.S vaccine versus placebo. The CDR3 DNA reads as TGTGCCACCAGCAGAGCGACACAGGGGGCGAATGAAAAACTGTTTTTT. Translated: CATSRATQGANEKLFF.